This T cell receptor (beta chain) was retrieved from a study of OX40 agonist ivuxolimab in advanced cancers. Describing the broader study: Ivuxolimab, which targeted the costimulatory receptor OX40 (CD134), was an agonistic, fully human IgG2 monoclonal antibody. Intravenous ivuxolimab was administered to patients every 2 weeks at six dose levels: 0.01, 0.1, 0.3, 1.5, 3 and 10 mg/kg. Of the approximately 50 patients in dose escalation, about 20 had hepatocellular carcinoma, some 15 had melanoma, 9 had renal cell carcinoma and 9 had head and neck cancer. The dose-escalation cohort was approximately 83% male with a mean age of about 65 years, ranging from roughly 23 to 90. Patients were allowed to have had prior anti-PD-1, anti-PD-L1 or anti-CTLA-4 therapy, and 40% of the dose-escalation patients had been treated with checkpoint inhibitors. Partial responses occurred in three dose-escalation patients: two with cutaneous melanoma and one with hepatocellular carcinoma. Peripheral TCRbeta sequencing aimed to test whether ivuxolimab altered TCR sequence diversity and caused clonal T-cell expansion. The paper describes the monotherapy dose-escalation part (N = 52 patients) of the phase I trial of ivuxolimab. Broad study findings and their caveats: In partial responders in the 0.1-3.0 mg/kg groups, normalized peripheral clonal expansion was found to be among the lowest, especially among CD8+ T cells. Low levels of normalized T-cell clonal expansion were also seen in some nonresponding patients. Which antigens the clonally expanded peripheral T cells were specific for was not determined. After ivuxolimab, more expanded clones were found on average in CD8+ T cells than in CD4+ T cells. At doses from 0.1 to 3.0 mg/kg, clonal expansion was seen in both CD4+ and CD8+ blood T cells between baseline and week 6.

Patients with autoimmune disease history or receiving systemic immunosuppression were excluded from the trial. In every dose cohort, peripheral blood was drawn for TCR sequencing at baseline, cycle 4 day 1, and cycle 7 day 1. The samples were drawn from a first-in-human, open-label, multicenter phase I dose-escalation trial of ivuxolimab. The trial enrolled adults with locally advanced or metastatic head and neck squamous cell, hepatocellular, melanoma or renal cell carcinoma. Before TCR sequencing, CD4+ T cells and CD8+ T cells were sorted from peripheral blood as separate populations. Compared with germline, V lacks 4 bases and J lacks 4 bases; bases without a gene match: 3. CDR1 and CDR2, per the germline V gene, are ENHRY and SYGVKD. The CDR3 measures 14 amino acids from cysteine to phenylalanine. Just the 42-base CDR3 DNA is kept, in frame starting at base 1. Genomic DNA was isolated from the sorted cells so that the TCRbeta CDR3 region could be sequenced. The immunoSEQ Assay was used for sequencing of TCRbeta CDR3 regions. Not all clones reach the TCRdb copy of this immuneACCESS table, which keeps in-frame sequences only. Checked studies attribute under half of the gap to unresolved V genes and leave the rest unexplained. Here the sample has about 64,000 clones; roughly 82% occur a single time. Approximately 2.4% of the sample lies in the top ten.

To note about this clone: Its antigen target is currently unknown. Qualities for individual bases were not recorded, and no much larger clone is one base off.

The V gene is TRBV10-3 and the J gene is TRBJ2-3; 9 bases in the junction line up with TRBD2. The receptor was derived from an adult with an advanced solid tumor such as melanoma, head and neck, liver or kidney cancer. Specimen: CD4+ or CD8+ T cells sorted from blood, collected in a trial of the OX40 agonist ivuxolimab. The DNA is as follows: TGTGCCATCAGTGGGGGACTAGCATCAGATACGCAGTATTTT. This is translated as CAISGGLASDTQYF.